One and the same sample provided the 15 T cell receptor beta chains below, sequenced in a study of CD8 T cells in ankylosing spondylitis. The study, taken as a whole, reports: A TCR beta motif of eight highly homologous variants appeared characteristic of ankylosing spondylitis blood.

TCRdb passed the 5' RACE reads through MiXCR, listing each CDR3 protein once. The sample has about 220,000 distinct CDR3 sequences, about 7% seen once. No cognate antigen is known for these TCRs. Sequenced input: blood, either unsorted or a sorted T cell fraction (not recorded which). These receptors all come from a male donor with ankylosing spondylitis.

This clonotype was seen many times. The CDR3 region is CASSQDATGYTGELFF. CDR3 nucleotides: TGCGCCAGCAGCCAAGACGCGACAGGGTACACCGGGGAGCTGTTTTTT. The chain uses TRBV4-3 and TRBJ2-2, with TRBD1 matching over 7 bases. The J segment lost 3 bases and the V segment lost 0 bases, leaving 4 bases of the junction unmatched. Germline V gene data show CDR1 as LGHNA and CDR2 as YSLEER. The CDR3 extends over 16 amino acids.

This clonotype was seen at least ten times. This chain joins TRBV20-1 and TRBJ2-7; 8 bases fit TRBD2. The CDR3 runs 14 residues. Germline values: CDR1 DFQATT, CDR2 SNEGSKA (reference sequence). After removal of 1 base from V and 2 bases from J, the junction contained 4 bases not matched to a gene. The CDR3, as DNA: TGCAGTGCTAGAGTCGATAGCGGGGCCTACGAGCAGTACTTC. Encoded protein: CSARVDSGAYEQYF.

This clonotype was recorded at least ten times. The rearrangement joins TRBV4-3 to TRBJ1-5; 7 bases line up with TRBD1. Germline CDR1 LGHNA, CDR2 YSLEER. The CDR3 extends over 15 amino acids. The V segment lost 1 base and the J segment 5 bases; nucleotides outside the gene matches: 5. The CDR3 region has the DNA TGCGCCAGCAGCCAAGGACAGGGAGCAGATCAGCCCCAGCATTTT. Encoded protein: CASSQGQGADQPQHF.

This clonotype was detected many times. J is TRBJ2-3 and V is TRBV4-2; TRBD1 might be the D (5 bases). Germline V gene lookup returns CDR1 LGHNA and CDR2 YNFKEQ. V was shortened by 0 bases and J by 1 base, with 11 bases between the two germline ends. This CDR3 region has 16 residues. This chain's CDR3 is CASSQEQARGTDTQYF. CDR3 DNA sequence: TGTGCCAGCAGCCAAGAACAGGCCAGGGGCACAGATACGCAGTATTTT.

This clonotype was seen ten or more times. The gene calls are TRBV6-2 or TRBV6-3 and TRBJ2-6, with D possibly being TRBD1 or TRBD2 (6 bases each). This CDR3 comprises 18 residues. Germline V gives CDR1 MNHEY, CDR2 SVGEGT. The V and J ends lost 2 bases and 0 bases respectively, with 14 bases between them. The CDR3 protein is CASSYGGGHSSGANVLTF. Here the CDR3 DNA reads TGTGCCAGCAGTTACGGTGGGGGGCACAGCTCTGGGGCCAACGTCCTGACTTTC.

In this sample, this clonotype turned up many times. The gene calls are TRBV28 and TRBJ1-6, with TRBD1 identical over 8 bases. The V segment lost 6 bases and the J segment 7 bases; nucleotides outside the gene matches: 5. CDR3 length equals 14 residues. Germline values: CDR1 MDHEN, CDR2 SYDVKM. Here the CDR3 reads CASRPGQGNSPLHF. Here the CDR3 DNA reads TGTGCCAGCAGACCCGGACAGGGAAATTCACCCCTCCACTTT.

This clonotype was counted only a few times. The chain has TRBV28 and TRBJ2-2, with a possible D match to TRBD1 (7 bases). The V and J ends lost 3 bases and 5 bases respectively, with 13 bases between them. The CDR3 is 15 amino acids. CDR1 is MDHEN and CDR2 is SYDVKM in the germline V gene. CDR3 DNA: TGTGCCAGCAGTTTCTGGCGGGACAGTACCGGGGAGCTGTTTTTT. Translation gives CASSFWRDSTGELFF.

At least ten counts were recorded for this clonotype. The chain employs TRBV7-2 and TRBJ2-1; no reliable D call. The germline gives CDR1 SGHTA, CDR2 FQGNSA. The CDR3 runs to 17 residues. Trimming removed 5 bases at V and 4 bases at J, with 21 bases between. CDR3 sequence: CASSLRWLQPPYNEQFF. The CDR3 nucleotides are TGTGCCAGCAGCCTCCGGTGGTTACAGCCACCTTACAATGAGCAGTTCTTC. The whole variable domain, filled in from reference TRBV7-2 and TRBJ2-1, reads GAGVSQSPSNKVTEKGKDVELRCDPISGHTALYWYRQSLGQGLEFLIYFQGNSAPDKSGLPSDRFSAERTGGSVSTLTIQRTQQEDSAVYLCASSLRWLQPPYNEQFFGPGTRLTVL.

The table lists this clonotype with many counts. The rearrangement joins TRBV10-3 to TRBJ1-5; D may be TRBD1 (6 bases). Germline-derived CDR1 and CDR2 are ENHRY and SYGVKD. The V gene lost 0 bases and the J gene lost 5 bases, with 8 bases spanning the gap. The CDR3 is made up of 14 amino acids. The CDR3 spells CAISESRGDQPQHF. As DNA, the CDR3 is TGTGCCATCAGTGAGTCTAGGGGGGATCAGCCCCAGCATTTT.

This clonotype was recorded a few times. The gene calls are TRBV19 and TRBJ2-6; D is unclear. This CDR3 has 16 residues. Looked up from germline, CDR1 is LNHDA and CDR2 is SQIVND (reference sequence). The V gene lost 0 bases and the J gene lost 6 bases, with 12 bases spanning the gap. DNA of the CDR3: TGTGCCAGTAGTATAGACCCACCCGGTACGGCCAACGTCCTGACTTTC. It translates to CASSIDPPGTANVLTF.

V gene TRBV28 combines with J gene TRBJ1-2; TRBD1 matches 7 bases. Germline V gene data show CDR1 as MDHEN and CDR2 as SYDVKM. The CDR3 consists of 17 residues. With 2 bases clipped from V and 0 bases from J, the junction kept 9 bases outside the gene matches. The CDR3 region has the DNA TGTGCCAGCAGTTTACGACACGACAGGGATGCTAACTATGGCTACACCTTC. This encodes CASSLRHDRDANYGYTF.

This clonotype was detected many times. Germline is not matched at one junction end, which may reflect a read error. The chain links TRBV4-2 to TRBJ1-1, with D possibly TRBD1 on 6 matching bases. Germline V gene sequence: CDR1 LGHNA, CDR2 YNFKEQ. This CDR3 contains 15 residues. This CDR3 reads CASTQVPGQNTEAFF. The CDR3 coding sequence is TGTGCCAGCACCCAAGTCCCGGGACAGAACACTGAAGCTTTCTTT.

The V call is TRBV4-3, the J call TRBJ2-7, with D possibly TRBD1 on 6 matching bases. Trimming shortened V by 1 base and J by 2 bases, and 15 bases separated the two germline ends. This CDR3 has 16 amino acids. Germline lookup yields CDR1 LGHNA and CDR2 YSLEER. This CDR3 is CASSQAETGLAYEQYF. For the CDR3, the DNA is TGCGCCAGCAGCCAAGCTGAAACAGGGCTGGCCTACGAGCAGTACTTC.

This clonotype was found many times. CDR3 bases: TGTGCCATCAGATCTAGCGGAGGCACAGATACGCAGTATTTT. Its translation: CAIRSSGGTDTQYF. This sequence joins TRBV10-3 and TRBJ2-3, with TRBD2 matching over 7 bases. CDR1 ENHRY and CDR2 SYGVKD come from the germline V gene. V lost 6 bases to trimming and J lost 1 base; unmatched junction nucleotides: 4. The CDR3 has 14 residues.

The count of this clonotype is one. This chain uses TRBV10-3 with TRBJ2-2; TRBD2 aligns across 15 bases. Looked up from germline, CDR1 is ENHRY and CDR2 is SYGVKD. V dropped 10 bases and J dropped 3; count of bases not matched to a gene: 9. The CDR3 consists of 17 residues. CDR3 coding DNA: TGTGCCACCGTGGGGACTAGCGGGGGGCCGTACACCGGGGAGCTGTTTTTT. Translating it yields CATVGTSGGPYTGELFF.